One sample yielded the 14 T cell receptor beta chains listed below, sequenced in a study of blood T cell repertoires in COVID-19. Repertoires were generated with immunoSEQ multiplex PCR, while TCRdb's copy carries only in-frame clones and drops some. The profile covers 85,000 to 90,000 clones, with around 80% appearing a single time and around 1.3% taken by the ten largest. The specimen sequenced was peripheral blood. The source of these receptors is a woman of 80 years or more with acute or convalescent COVID-19.

The chain links TRBV15 to TRBJ2-5; D uncertain. Trimming removed 0 bases at V and 4 bases at J, with 12 bases between. The length of the CDR3 is 15 residues. CDR1 and CDR2 from the germline V gene are LNHNV and YYDKDF (reference sequence). The chain's CDR3 is CATSRDSNTGETQYF. The CDR3 bases are TGTGCCACCAGCAGAGACTCCAATACGGGAGAGACCCAGTACTTC.

The CDR3, as DNA: TGCGCCAGCAGCGGGGGGGCCTTGGCGGATACGCAGTATTTT. It translates to CASSGGALADTQYF. The rearrangement joins TRBV5-1 to TRBJ2-3; a weak D match, TRBD2 (7 bases). V was pared by 4 bases and J by 6 bases, with 15 bases between. This CDR3 comprises 14 residues. Germline lookup yields CDR1 SGHRS and CDR2 YFSETQ.

V gene TRBV18 combines with J gene TRBJ1-1; D call uncertain. The CDR3 extends over 18 amino acids. Deletions cut 6 bases from V and 1 base from J, with 24 bases between. Germline V gene lookup returns CDR1 KGHSH and CDR2 LQKENI. The CDR3 spells CASSAIPGGVGANTEAFF. DNA of the CDR3: TGTGCCAGCTCTGCCATCCCGGGCGGCGTGGGAGCGAACACTGAAGCTTTCTTT.

V usage is TRBV21-1 and J usage is TRBJ1-1; the table's D gene call, TRBD1, was not cross checked with the DNA. TRBV21-1 is a documented pseudogene. This CDR3 has 14 residues. The CDR3 sequence is CASSKTQAYTEAFF. The CDR3 DNA reads TGTGCCAGCAGCAAGACGCAGGCATACACTGAAGCTTTCTTT.

The chain carries TRBV6-1 and TRBJ2-4, with D unclear. Germline CDR1 reads MNHNS; CDR2 reads SASEGT. The CDR3 totals 12 residues. V was cut by 2 bases and J by 13 bases, with 12 bases left in between. CDR3 loop: CASSETLILQYF. DNA of the CDR3: TGTGCCAGCAGTGAAACTCTGATATTACAGTACTTC.

The gene calls are TRBV6-4 and TRBJ1-2; D not certain. Germline V gene data show CDR1 as MRHNA and CDR2 as SNTAGT. Trimming removed 4 bases at V and 4 bases at J, with 10 bases between. This CDR3 has 13 amino acids. The CDR3 is CASSVSAGYGYTF. Here the CDR3 DNA reads TGTGCCAGCAGTGTATCGGCAGGCTATGGCTACACCTTC.

By sample fraction, this clone is medium-sized. V and J are TRBV6-2 or TRBV6-3 and TRBJ1-5; no reliable D call. Germline loops: CDR1 MNHEY, CDR2 SVGEGT. Trimming cost V 2 bases and J 7 bases, with 9 bases left between them. The CDR3 covers 13 residues. CDR3 nucleotide sequence: TGTGCCAGCAGTTACGAGTTTAGACAGCCCCAGCATTTT. Its protein product is CASSYEFRQPQHF.

The DNA of the CDR3 is TGTGCCAGCAGCTTAGGGGGCTTGGACACTGAAGCTTTCTTT. Translating it yields CASSLGGLDTEAFF. V usage is TRBV7-3 and J usage is TRBJ1-1; perhaps TRBD1 as D (6 bases). CDR1 is SGHTA, CDR2 FQGTGA, per germline. The V end was cut by 2 bases, the J end by 3 bases, with 10 bases between. The CDR3 contains 14 residues.

This rearrangement joins TRBV5-8 to TRBJ2-3, with D tentatively TRBD2 (6 bases). This CDR3 spans 15 amino acids. Germline V gives CDR1 SGHTS, CDR2 YDEGEE. With 4 bases removed from V and 0 bases from J, the gap between germline ends came to 12 bases. This CDR3 reads CASSPGDSSTDTQYF. CDR3 coding DNA: TGTGCCAGCAGCCCGGGGGACTCCAGCACAGATACGCAGTATTTT.

This clone was counted a single time. The V call is TRBV6-6, the J call TRBJ1-3, with unresolved D. The CDR3 contains 14 residues. V lost 2 bases and J lost 4, with 9 bases in between. The V gene's germline CDR1 is MNHNY and CDR2 SVGAGI (reference sequence). Here the CDR3 DNA reads TGTGCCAGCAGTTACCCACCGGAGGGAAACACCATATATTTT. It translates to CASSYPPEGNTIYF.

The rearrangement uses TRBV11-2 and TRBJ2-5, with TRBD1 matching 7 bases. With V trimmed by 0 bases and J by 4 bases, 2 bases remained unmatched. Per the germline V gene, CDR1 is SGHAT and CDR2 is FQNNGV. The CDR3 loop spans 14 amino acids. DNA for the CDR3: TGTGCCAGCAGCTTAGAAACAGGGGTAGAGACCCAGTACTTC. As protein: CASSLETGVETQYF.

CDR3 in amino acids: CASRSGPDTQYF. The CDR3 DNA follows: TGTGCCAGCCGGTCCGGTCCAGATACGCAGTATTTT. The chain uses TRBV2 and TRBJ2-3; no clear D. V shed 8 bases and J shed 4 bases, with 10 bases lying between them. Germline CDR1 and CDR2: SNHLY and FYNNEI. CDR3 length: 12 amino acids.

The rearrangement uses TRBV19 and TRBJ2-1; TRBD1 agrees at 10 bases. The CDR3 has 12 residues. Per the germline V gene, CDR1 is LNHDA and CDR2 is SQIVND (reference sequence). The DNA of the CDR3 is TGTGCGGTGGGACAGGGGATCGATGAGCAGTTCTTC. This encodes CAVGQGIDEQFF.

V usage is TRBV5-1 and J usage is TRBJ1-1, with TRBD1 as a possible D gene (5 bases). CDR1 is SGHRS, CDR2 YFSETQ, per germline. Trimming stripped 4 bases from V and 3 bases from J, with 13 bases between. The CDR3 has 14 amino acids. CDR3: CASSRPQADTEAFF. In nucleotides, the CDR3 is TGCGCCAGCAGCCGACCACAGGCTGACACTGAAGCTTTCTTT.